This is a list of T cell receptor beta chains from one sample in a study of shared clonotypes between healthy human individuals. Produced via immunoSEQ multiplex PCR; TCRdb's table is partial and in-frame only. The data contain over a million clones, roughly 97% of them singletons. The sequenced sample consisted of naive CD4+ T cells sorted from blood. The receptors were gathered from a man under 40 in good health. Each CDR3 is given with its conserved first and last residue. D genes are given only for firm matches. Where a row states a size, it is once, few, many or the class of an expanded clone; other rows omit it.

size	V	J	D	DNA	CDR3
-	TRBV11-2	TRBJ1-3	-	TGTGCCAGCAGCTTAGGGTCTGGAAACACCATATATTTT	CASSLGSGNTIYF
once	TRBV28	TRBJ1-1	TRBD1	TGTGCCAGCAGAACACAGGGGATGAACACTGAAGCTTTCTTT	CASRTQGMNTEAFF
-	TRBV5-4	TRBJ2-7	-	TGTGCCAGCAGCCTGGGGTCCCCGGAGTCTGGGGGCGAGCAGTACTTC	CASSLGSPESGGEQYF
-	TRBV5-6	TRBJ1-1	-	TGTGCCAGCAGCTTTGGAGGGAACACTGAAGCTTTCTTT	CASSFGGNTEAFF
-	TRBV10-3	TRBJ2-3	TRBD1	TGTGCCATAAGTGACAGGGGGCTGGGCACAGATACGCAGTATTTT	CAISDRGLGTDTQYF
-	TRBV7-9	TRBJ1-1	TRBD1	TGTGCCAGCAGCTTAGGACAGGGGACGAACACTGAAGCTTTCTTT	CASSLGQGTNTEAFF
-	TRBV4-1	TRBJ2-7	TRBD2	TGCGCCAGCAGCCAAGACCGGACCGCGCGGGAGTTCAACGAGCAGTACTTC	CASSQDRTAREFNEQYF
-	TRBV7-6	TRBJ2-1	TRBD2	TGTGCCAGCAGCTTCGGACTAGCGGGACAGAATGAGCAGTTCTTC	CASSFGLAGQNEQFF
-	TRBV5-4	TRBJ2-7	-	TGTGCCAGCAGTCTTTCGGGGCGAGAGCAGTACTTC	CASSLSGREQYF
-	TRBV25-1	TRBJ1-5	-	TGTGCCAGCAGTGAATCGGGGGCAGGTGATTTGCAGCCCCAGCATTTT	CASSESGAGDLQPQHF
-	TRBV5-1	TRBJ2-1	-	TGCGCCAGCAGCTTGTCGGCGGGATTCACCTACAATGAGCAGTTCTTC	CASSLSAGFTYNEQFF
-	TRBV28	TRBJ2-5	-	TGTGCCAGCAGTTTAGTTCAGGAGACCCAGTACTTC	CASSLVQETQYF
-	TRBV15	TRBJ2-2	-	TGTGCCACCAGCAGAGATGGGCGGGTAGGGGAGCTGTTTTTT	CATSRDGRVGELFF
-	TRBV2	TRBJ2-2	-	TGTGCCAGCAGTCTAGACCCCGGGGCCGGGGAGCTGTTTTTT	CASSLDPGAGELFF
-	TRBV4-1	TRBJ2-2	-	TGCGCCAGCAGCCCCGAAGAGGTTGGGCCACGGGAGCTGTTTTTT	CASSPEEVGPRELFF
once	TRBV28	TRBJ2-7	TRBD2	TGTGCCAGCAGTGTACTAACTAGCGGGAGGTGGGGCGAGCAGTACTTC	CASSVLTSGRWGEQYF
-	TRBV5-1	TRBJ1-4	TRBD1	TGCGCCAGCAGCTCTACAGGGGTCCAGAATGAAAAACTGTTTTTT	CASSSTGVQNEKLFF
-	TRBV6-9	TRBJ2-7	-	TGTGCCAGCAGGGACATCCTCTCCTACGAGCAGTACTTC	CASRDILSYEQYF
once	TRBV18	TRBJ2-2	-	TGTGCCAGCTCACGCGAGCCGTCAAACGGGGAGCTGTTTTTT	CASSREPSNGELFF
-	TRBV5-6	TRBJ2-5	-	TGTGCCAGCAGCTGGCCCAGGGCGAACGGAGAGACCCAGTACTTC	CASSWPRANGETQYF
-	TRBV19	TRBJ1-5	-	TGTGCCAGTACCCTATTGGGGGGAATAGATCAGCCCCAGCATTTT	CASTLLGGIDQPQHF
-	TRBV18	TRBJ2-3	TRBD1	TGTGCCAGCTCACCCCGGACAGGGGGCCTAGGATACACAGATACGCAGTATTTT	CASSPRTGGLGYTDTQYF
-	TRBV29-1	TRBJ1-1	-	TGTGGGGCGAGGATCGGGTACACTGAAGCTTTCTTT	CGARIGYTEAFF
-	TRBV27	TRBJ2-7	TRBD1	TGTGCCAGCAGTTTCCATGGGACAGGGTTACCATACGAGCAGTACTTC	CASSFHGTGLPYEQYF
-	TRBV28	TRBJ2-3	-	TGTGCCAGCAGTCGACTCCAGATGGCAGATACGCAGTATTTT	CASSRLQMADTQYF
-	TRBV7-7	TRBJ2-5	TRBD1	TGTGCTAGCAGCTTGGGGGATTCCCGGGACAGGCAAGAGACCCAGTACTTC	CASSLGDSRDRQETQYF
-	TRBV7-5	TRBJ2-1	-	TGTGCCAGATTCGTTAGGCCCGGGACTAGCGGGAGGTATAGGCGGTCCTACAATGAGCAGTTCTTC	CARFVRPGTSGRYRRSYNEQFF
once	TRBV28	TRBJ1-5	-	TGTGCCAGCAGTCTCCCCTTTGGCAATCAGCCCCAGCATTTT	CASSLPFGNQPQHF
-	TRBV5-1	TRBJ2-1	-	TGCGCCAGCGGAAGGAACTACAATGAGCAGTTCTTC	CASGRNYNEQFF
-	TRBV5-5	TRBJ2-3	TRBD2	TGTGCCAGCAGCTTCAGCGGGATCACAGATACGCAGTATTTT	CASSFSGITDTQYF
-	TRBV27	TRBJ2-1	TRBD2	TGTGCCAGCAGTTTTAGGAGCGGGAATACCTACAATGAGCAGTTCTTC	CASSFRSGNTYNEQFF
-	TRBV5-1	TRBJ1-4	-	TGCGCCAGCAGCTTGATGTTGGGCACAAATGAAAAACTGTTTTTT	CASSLMLGTNEKLFF
-	TRBV5-4	TRBJ1-3	-	TGTGCCAGCAGCTTCAGGGGCCCAGGAAACACCATATATTTT	CASSFRGPGNTIYF
-	TRBV5-1	TRBJ2-6	TRBD1	TGCGCCAGCAGCCCTCCGGGACAGGGGGCTTCTGGGGCCAACGTCCTGACTTTC	CASSPPGQGASGANVLTF
-	TRBV6-5	TRBJ1-1	TRBD1	TGTGCCAGTATGAGGGGGCGGATGAACACTGAAGCTTTCTTT	CASMRGRMNTEAFF
-	TRBV7-2	TRBJ2-1	TRBD2	TGTGCCAGCAGCTCCGGACTAGCGGTTAACAATGAGCAGTTCTTC	CASSSGLAVNNEQFF
-	TRBV7-9	TRBJ1-5	-	TGTGCCAGCAGCTTCGTGGGACCCAATCAGCCCCAGCATTTT	CASSFVGPNQPQHF
-	TRBV27	TRBJ2-4	TRBD1	TGTGCCAGCAGAGGACAGGGGGCCGTTTTTCGAAAAAACATTCAGTACTTC	CASRGQGAVFRKNIQYF
once	TRBV5-4	TRBJ2-5	-	TGTGCCAGCAGCGGACCTGACAGGAGCCAAGAGACCCAGTACTTC	CASSGPDRSQETQYF
-	TRBV6-1	TRBJ2-2	-	TGTGCCAGCAGGACCACCGTCACCGGGGAGCTGTTTTTT	CASRTTVTGELFF
once	TRBV7-9	TRBJ1-5	-	TGTGCCAGCAGCTTGACGGAATATCAGCCCCAGCATTTT	CASSLTEYQPQHF
-	TRBV18	TRBJ2-6	-	TGTGCCAGCTCACCCCTCCTAGGGGGGACTGGGGCCAACGTCCTGACTTTC	CASSPLLGGTGANVLTF